The clone carrying this T cell receptor (beta chain) was recorded once. No antigen is known for it. At one end the junction does not follow the germline gene, possibly because of a read error. The source of the sample is a study of tumor and adjacent non-tumor tissue in lung cancer. In the study overall: Histology: about a dozen adenocarcinoma, a couple of squamous cell carcinoma, 1 small cell lung cancer. Around 4.2 million productive TCRbeta reads were obtained per sample on average. Overall study findings and caveats: Tumor TCR diversity, when higher, was linked to shorter survival. Top 100 clones took a larger repertoire share in normal lung.

Three rounds of nested PCR, following a modified ARM-PCR protocol, produced the TCRbeta library. In TCRdb, the multiplex PCR reads were re-called with MiXCR into one record per CDR3 protein. Of roughly 49,000 distinct CDR3 sequences listed, 74% are singletons. No cell sorting was done before RNA was extracted from the tissue. This non-tumor lung sample came from over 3 cm beyond the tumor edge. The CDR3 spans 13 residues. The chain has TRBV12-3 or TRBV12-4 and TRBJ1-5; the match to TRBD1 covers 7 bases. Sequenced sample: distant non-tumor lung tissue. The origin of this receptor is a woman aged 55-70 years with non-small cell lung cancer. The CDR3 DNA sequence: TGTGCCAGCGCAGGGGGTCAATGTCAGCTCCAGCATTTT. This gives the protein CASAGGQCQLQHF.